Given below is one T cell receptor beta chain in context. Its antigen is not identified. The sample is drawn from a study of T cell responses to AZD1222 COVID-19 vaccine. Using immunoSEQ multiplex PCR, the repertoire was profiled, and TCRdb retains in-frame clones only, with some absent. The profile covers roughly 200,000 clones, with roughly 91% appearing a single time and under 1.1% taken by the ten largest. Study-wide points: Researchers report vaccine-associated CD4 TCRs spanning spike, with dominance at 160-218 and 743-854.

Specimen: peripheral blood, collected 28 days after the second dose of the MenACWY control vaccine. The origin of this receptor is an adult who received the MenACWY meningococcal vaccine as a control.

CDR3 sequence reads: CASSSGLAGGQETQYF. In DNA form, the CDR3 reads TGCGCCAGCAGCTCGGGACTAGCGGGGGGGCAAGAGACCCAGTACTTC. J is TRBJ2-5 and V is TRBV5-1; the match to TRBD2 covers 16 bases. Looked up from germline, CDR1 is SGHRS and CDR2 is YFSETQ. Unmatched junction bases numbered 1, after V lost 3 bases and J lost 2 bases. The CDR3 runs to 16 residues.